This passage covers 14 T cell receptor beta chains from one sample sequenced in a study of cytomegalovirus exposure and HLA in healthy donors. The PCR contained 60 Vbeta and 13 Jbeta primers. Profiling relied on immunoSEQ multiplex PCR, and the TCRdb table lists in-frame clones only, not all of them. Among some 120,000 clones listed, about two thirds were seen once. Material: PBMCs. Receptor source: a man aged 40-49 years in good health and CMV-seropositive.

The count of this clone is one. The J gene is TRBJ1-3, the V gene TRBV27; 8 nucleotides align to TRBD1. Trimming removed 6 bases from V and 2 bases from J; junction bases left unmatched: 9. Germline V gene data show CDR1 as MNHEY and CDR2 as SMNVEV (reference sequence). The CDR3 covers 16 residues. CDR3 loop: CASRSYGQGPGNTIYF. In nucleotides, the CDR3 is TGTGCCAGCAGATCATACGGACAGGGCCCTGGAAACACCATATATTTT.

Concerning this clone: Because the CDR3's place on the DNA is in doubt, the DNA is left out and the CDR3 is given as listed by TCRdb. The chain is built from TRBV10-1 and TRBJ2-2; the tabulated D call, TRBD2, remains unverified against the DNA. Germline V CDR1 and CDR2: WNHNN, SYGVQD (reference sequence). The CDR3 sequence runs 14 residues, both termini included. The CDR3 region is CASSENLRAGELFF.

This sequence joins TRBV28 and TRBJ1-2; 7 positions agree with TRBD1. Germline V gene sequence: CDR1 MDHEN, CDR2 SYDVKM. The CDR3 loop spans 15 amino acids. Trimming took 1 base from V and 5 from J; bases not matched to a gene: 7. The CDR3 loop reads CASSLSQGQLYGYTF. Written as DNA, the CDR3 is TGTGCCAGCAGTTTATCGCAGGGACAGCTGTATGGCTACACCTTC.

The gene calls are TRBV18 and TRBJ1-2, with a possible D match to TRBD1 (6 bases). This CDR3 has 17 amino acids. The V and J ends lost 3 bases and 4 bases respectively, with 21 bases between them. The germline V gene encodes CDR1 KGHSH and CDR2 LQKENI. Written as DNA, the CDR3 is TGTGCCAGCTCACCGATTGAGGGGACACGAAGCCCCTATGGCTACACCTTC. Protein: CASSPIEGTRSPYGYTF. Drawing the rest from reference TRBV18 and TRBJ1-2, the complete variable domain is NAGVMQNPRHLVRRRGQEARLRCSPMKGHSHVYWYRQLPEEGLKFMVYLQKENIIDESGMPKERFSAEFPKEGPSILRIQQVVRGDSAAYFCASSPIEGTRSPYGYTFGSGTRLTVV.

The chain links TRBV13 to TRBJ2-1; 12 nucleotides agree with TRBD2. Per germline, CDR1 PRHDT and CDR2 FYEKMQ (reference sequence). The CDR3 consists of 16 residues. Trimming removed 4 bases from V and 6 bases from J; junction bases left unmatched: 7. In DNA, the CDR3 is TGTGCCAGCAGCTCATGGACTAGCGGGGACCGCAATGAGCAGTTCTTC. It specifies CASSSWTSGDRNEQFF.

The chain carries TRBV27 and TRBJ1-2; no clear D. Deletions cut 3 bases from V and 4 bases from J, with 12 bases between. CDR3 length: 14 amino acids. Germline CDR1 and CDR2: MNHEY and SMNVEV (reference sequence). This CDR3 reads CASSLGGLSYGYTF. CDR3 coding DNA: TGTGCCAGCAGTTTGGGAGGGCTTAGCTATGGCTACACCTTC.

In its sample, this clone was seen once. V is TRBV5-1 and J is TRBJ2-3; D unresolved. This CDR3 spans 11 amino acids. CDR1 SGHRS and CDR2 YFSETQ come from the germline V gene. V lost 4 bases and J lost 5, with 5 bases in between. The CDR3 reads CASSREDTQYF. DNA for the CDR3: TGCGCCAGCAGCCGAGAAGATACGCAGTATTTT.

The V gene is TRBV6-6, the J gene TRBJ2-3; 7 nucleotides line up with TRBD1. The CDR3 contains 15 residues. V shed 0 bases and J 4 bases; nucleotides not matched to a gene: 4. Germline loops: CDR1 MNHNY, CDR2 SVGAGI (reference sequence). The CDR3 region is CASSYSRQGADTQYF. The DNA for the CDR3 is TGTGCCAGCAGTTACTCGCGACAGGGCGCAGATACGCAGTATTTT.

V gene TRBV6-5 combines with J gene TRBJ2-2; 7 bases line up with TRBD2. CDR3 length equals 15 residues. Germline CDR1 MNHEY, CDR2 SVGAGI. V gave up 7 bases and J gave up 4 bases; unmatched junction bases: 9. The CDR3 loop is CASNLGGPGTGELFF. The CDR3 DNA reads TGTGCCAGCAACCTGGGAGGGCCGGGCACCGGGGAGCTGTTTTTT.

This clone occurred a few times. V and J are TRBV7-9 and TRBJ1-1, with D unclear. CDR1 is SEHNR and CDR2 is FQNEAQ in the germline V gene (reference sequence). This CDR3 spans 14 amino acids. Trimming removed 3 bases at V and 7 bases at J, with 15 bases between. CDR3 sequence: CASSFDTSVGEAFF. CDR3 coding DNA: TGTGCCAGCAGCTTCGACACGTCGGTTGGTGAAGCTTTCTTT. Combining the CDR3 with reference TRBV7-9 and TRBJ1-1 gives the whole variable domain DTGVSQNPRHKITKRGQNVTFRCDPISEHNRLYWYRQTLGQGPEFLTYFQNEAQLEKSRLLSDRFSAERPKGSFSTLEIQRTEQGDSAMYLCASSFDTSVGEAFFGQGTRLTVV.

This clone was seen more than once but under ten times. At the DNA level, this CDR3 is encoded by other sequences in the same sample as well. DNA for the CDR3: TGCGCCAGCAGCTTAGGACAGGAGCAGTACTTC. It encodes CASSLGQEQYF. The V gene is TRBV5-1, the J gene TRBJ2-7; D perhaps matches TRBD1 (6 bases). The CDR3 is made up of 11 amino acids. Trimming stripped 2 bases from V and 7 bases from J, with 7 bases between. Germline CDR1 SGHRS, CDR2 YFSETQ.

The chain has TRBV29-1 and TRBJ1-4; 7 bases are a match to TRBD1. Germline CDR1 is SQVTM and CDR2 is ANQGSEA. The CDR3 is 15 amino acids. V shed 7 bases and J 11 bases; nucleotides not matched to a gene: 19. The CDR3: CSAVEAGTAKPKLFF. In nucleotides, the CDR3 is TGCAGCGCCGTTGAAGCCGGGACAGCTAAGCCTAAACTGTTTTTT.

The V call is TRBV7-9, the J call TRBJ2-3, with D perhaps matching TRBD1 (5 bases). CDR3 size: 16 residues. Trimming removed 1 base from V and 1 base from J, with 12 bases in between. Germline assignment: CDR1 SEHNR and CDR2 FQNEAQ (reference sequence). This CDR3 reads CASSLGSEGGTDTQYF. CDR3 bases: TGTGCCAGCAGCTTAGGGAGCGAAGGGGGCACAGATACGCAGTATTTT.

The V call is TRBV5-1, the J call TRBJ2-7, with 7 bases fitting TRBD2. In germline, CDR1 is SGHRS, CDR2 YFSETQ. The V segment lost 0 bases and the J segment 3 bases; nucleotides outside the gene matches: 9. The CDR3 length is 16 residues. The CDR3 DNA reads as TGCGCCAGCAGCTTGGGAACTACTAGCGTCTTCTACGAGCAGTACTTC. Amino acid sequence: CASSLGTTSVFYEQYF.